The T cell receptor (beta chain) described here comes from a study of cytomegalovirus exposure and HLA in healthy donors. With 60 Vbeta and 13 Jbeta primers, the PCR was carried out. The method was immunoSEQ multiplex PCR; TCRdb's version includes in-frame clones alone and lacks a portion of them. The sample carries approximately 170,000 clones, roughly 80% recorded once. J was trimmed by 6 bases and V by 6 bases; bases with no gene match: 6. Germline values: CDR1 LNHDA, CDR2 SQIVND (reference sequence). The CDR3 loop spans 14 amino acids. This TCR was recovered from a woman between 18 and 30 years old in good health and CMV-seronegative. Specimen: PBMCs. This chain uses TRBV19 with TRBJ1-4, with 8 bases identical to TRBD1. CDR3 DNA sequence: TGTGCCAGTAGCGACAGGGGCGGTGATGAAAAACTGTTTTTT. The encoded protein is CASSDRGGDEKLFF. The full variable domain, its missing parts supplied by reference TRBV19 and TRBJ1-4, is DGGITQSPKYLFRKEGQNVTLSCEQNLNHDAMYWYRQDPGQGLRLIYYSQIVNDFQKGDIAEGYSVSREKKESFPLTVTSAQKNPTAFYLCASSDRGGDEKLFFGSGTQLSVL.